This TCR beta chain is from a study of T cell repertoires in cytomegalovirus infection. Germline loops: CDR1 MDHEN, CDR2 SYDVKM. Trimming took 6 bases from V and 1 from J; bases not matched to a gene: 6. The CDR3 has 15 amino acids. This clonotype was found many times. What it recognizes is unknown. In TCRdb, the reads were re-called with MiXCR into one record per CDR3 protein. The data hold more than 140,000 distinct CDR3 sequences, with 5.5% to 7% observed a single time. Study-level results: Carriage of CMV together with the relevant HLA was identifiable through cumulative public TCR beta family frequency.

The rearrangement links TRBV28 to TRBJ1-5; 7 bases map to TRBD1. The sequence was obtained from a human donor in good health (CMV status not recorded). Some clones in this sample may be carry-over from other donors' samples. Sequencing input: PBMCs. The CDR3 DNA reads TGTGCCAGCAGCCGACGAGGGGGCAGCAATCAGCCCCAGCATTTT. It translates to CASSRRGGSNQPQHF.